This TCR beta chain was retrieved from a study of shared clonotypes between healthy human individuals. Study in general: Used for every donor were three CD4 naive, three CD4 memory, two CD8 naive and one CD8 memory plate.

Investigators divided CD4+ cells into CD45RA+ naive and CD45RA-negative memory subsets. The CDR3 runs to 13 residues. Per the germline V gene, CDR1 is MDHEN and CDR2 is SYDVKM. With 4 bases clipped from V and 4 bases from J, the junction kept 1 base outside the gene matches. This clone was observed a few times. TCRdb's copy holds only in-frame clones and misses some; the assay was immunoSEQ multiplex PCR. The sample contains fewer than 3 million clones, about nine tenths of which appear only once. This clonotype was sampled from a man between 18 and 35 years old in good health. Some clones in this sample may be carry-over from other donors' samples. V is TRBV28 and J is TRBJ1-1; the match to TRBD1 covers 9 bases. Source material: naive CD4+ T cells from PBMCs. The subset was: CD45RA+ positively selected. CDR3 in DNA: TGTGCCAGCAGTTCGGACAGGGGCACTGAAGCTTTCTTT. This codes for CASSSDRGTEAFF.